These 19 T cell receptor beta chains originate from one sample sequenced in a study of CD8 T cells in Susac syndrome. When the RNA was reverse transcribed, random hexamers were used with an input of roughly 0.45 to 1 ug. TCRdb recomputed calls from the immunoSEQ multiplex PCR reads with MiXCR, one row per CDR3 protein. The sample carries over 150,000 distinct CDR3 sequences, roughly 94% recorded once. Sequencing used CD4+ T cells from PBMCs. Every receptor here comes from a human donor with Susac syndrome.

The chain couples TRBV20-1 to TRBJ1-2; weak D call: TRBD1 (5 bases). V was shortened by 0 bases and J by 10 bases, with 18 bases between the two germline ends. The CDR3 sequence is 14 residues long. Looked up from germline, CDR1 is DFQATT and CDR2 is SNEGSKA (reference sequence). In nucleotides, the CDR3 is TGCAGTGCTAGAGAAGGCGGTGTGGGGGGAGCCTACACCTTC. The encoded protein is CSAREGGVGGAYTF.

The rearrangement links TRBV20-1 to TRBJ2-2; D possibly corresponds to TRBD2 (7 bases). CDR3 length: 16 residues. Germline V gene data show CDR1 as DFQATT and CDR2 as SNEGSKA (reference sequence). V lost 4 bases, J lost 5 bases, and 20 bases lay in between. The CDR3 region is CSATIAGAQTTGELFF. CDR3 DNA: TGCAGTGCTACGATTGCGGGGGCCCAAACAACCGGGGAGCTGTTTTTT.

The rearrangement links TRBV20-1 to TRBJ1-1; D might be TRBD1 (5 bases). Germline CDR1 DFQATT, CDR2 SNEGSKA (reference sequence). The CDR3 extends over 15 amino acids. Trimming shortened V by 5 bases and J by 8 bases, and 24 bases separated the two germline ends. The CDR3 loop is CSARSEPGRPREAFF. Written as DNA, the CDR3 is TGCAGTGCTCGTTCTGAACCGGGACGGCCCAGGGAAGCTTTCTTT.

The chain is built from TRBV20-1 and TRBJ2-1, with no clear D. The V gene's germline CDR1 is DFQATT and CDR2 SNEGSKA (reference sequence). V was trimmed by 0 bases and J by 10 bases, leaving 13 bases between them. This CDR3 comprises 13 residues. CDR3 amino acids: CSARDHAGEEQFF. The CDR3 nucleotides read TGCAGTGCTAGAGATCATGCAGGAGAGGAGCAGTTCTTC.

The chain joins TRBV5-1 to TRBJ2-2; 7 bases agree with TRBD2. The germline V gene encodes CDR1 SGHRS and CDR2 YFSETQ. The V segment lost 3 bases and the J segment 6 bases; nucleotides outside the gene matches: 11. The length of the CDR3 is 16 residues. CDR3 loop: CASSWNGGKFAGELFF. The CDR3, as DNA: TGCGCCAGCAGCTGGAACGGGGGGAAGTTCGCCGGGGAGCTGTTTTTT.

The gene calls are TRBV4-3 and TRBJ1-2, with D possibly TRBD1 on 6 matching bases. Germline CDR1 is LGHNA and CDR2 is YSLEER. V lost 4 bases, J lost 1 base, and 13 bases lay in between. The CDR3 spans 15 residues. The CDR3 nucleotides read TGCGCCAGCAGCCGGGATCTGGACAGTAACTATGGCTACACCTTC. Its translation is CASSRDLDSNYGYTF.

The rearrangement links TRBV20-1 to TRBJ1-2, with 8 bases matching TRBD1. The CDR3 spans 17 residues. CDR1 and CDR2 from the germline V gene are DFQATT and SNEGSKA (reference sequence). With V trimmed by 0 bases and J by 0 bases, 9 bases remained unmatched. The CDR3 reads CSARDRTGSHSNYGYTF. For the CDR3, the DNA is TGCAGTGCTAGAGATCGGACAGGGTCCCATTCTAACTATGGCTACACCTTC.

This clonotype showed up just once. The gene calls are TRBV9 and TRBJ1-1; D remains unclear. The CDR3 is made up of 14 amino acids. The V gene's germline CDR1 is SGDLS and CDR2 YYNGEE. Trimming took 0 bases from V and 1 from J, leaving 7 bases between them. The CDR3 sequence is CASSVDVGNTEAFF. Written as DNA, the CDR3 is TGTGCCAGCAGCGTAGATGTGGGGAACACTGAAGCTTTCTTT.

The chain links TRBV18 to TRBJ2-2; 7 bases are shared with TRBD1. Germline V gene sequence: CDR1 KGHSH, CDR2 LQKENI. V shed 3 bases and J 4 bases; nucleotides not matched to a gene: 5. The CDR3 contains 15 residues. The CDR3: CASSPMTGITGELFF. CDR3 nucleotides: TGTGCCAGCTCACCTATGACAGGGATCACCGGGGAGCTGTTTTTT. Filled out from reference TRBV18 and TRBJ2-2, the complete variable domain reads NAGVMQNPRHLVRRRGQEARLRCSPMKGHSHVYWYRQLPEEGLKFMVYLQKENIIDESGMPKERFSAEFPKEGPSILRIQQVVRGDSAAYFCASSPMTGITGELFFGEGSRLTVL.

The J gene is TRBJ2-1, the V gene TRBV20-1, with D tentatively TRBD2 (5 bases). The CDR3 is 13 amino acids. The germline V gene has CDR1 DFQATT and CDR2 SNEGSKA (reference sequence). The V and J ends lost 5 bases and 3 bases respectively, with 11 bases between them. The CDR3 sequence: CSAPRGFYNEQFF. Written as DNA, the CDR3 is TGCAGTGCTCCTCGGGGATTCTACAATGAGCAGTTCTTC.

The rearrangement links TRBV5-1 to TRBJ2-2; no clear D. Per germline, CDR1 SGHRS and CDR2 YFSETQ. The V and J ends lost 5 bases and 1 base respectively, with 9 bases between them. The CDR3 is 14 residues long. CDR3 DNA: TGCGCCAGCAGTTCTCAGGAGAACACCGGGGAGCTGTTTTTT. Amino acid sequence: CASSSQENTGELFF.

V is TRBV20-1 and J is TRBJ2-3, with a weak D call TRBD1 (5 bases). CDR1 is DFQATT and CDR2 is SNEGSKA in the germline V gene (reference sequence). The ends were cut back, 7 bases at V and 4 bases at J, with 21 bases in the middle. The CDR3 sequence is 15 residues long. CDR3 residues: CSGITSGSWADTQYF. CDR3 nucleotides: TGCAGTGGCATAACTTCAGGGTCCTGGGCAGATACGCAGTATTTT.

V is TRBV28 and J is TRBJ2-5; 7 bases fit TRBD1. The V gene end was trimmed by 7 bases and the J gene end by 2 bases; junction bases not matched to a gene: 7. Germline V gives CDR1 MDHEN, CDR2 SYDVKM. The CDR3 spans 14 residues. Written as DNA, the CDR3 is TGTGCCAGCATCTCGGGACAGATACAAGAGACCCAGTACTTC. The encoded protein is CASISGQIQETQYF.

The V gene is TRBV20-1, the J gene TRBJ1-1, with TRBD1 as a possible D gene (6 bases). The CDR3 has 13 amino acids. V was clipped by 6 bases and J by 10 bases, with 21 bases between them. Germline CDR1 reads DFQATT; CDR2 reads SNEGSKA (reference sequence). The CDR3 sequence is CSAPFQGIRGAFF. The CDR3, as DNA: TGCAGTGCCCCCTTCCAGGGGATTCGAGGAGCTTTCTTT.

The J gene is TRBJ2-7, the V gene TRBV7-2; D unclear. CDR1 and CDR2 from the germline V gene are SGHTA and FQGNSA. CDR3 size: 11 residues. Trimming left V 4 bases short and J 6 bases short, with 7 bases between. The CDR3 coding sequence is TGTGCCAGCAGCTCAGAGACCGAGCAGTACTTC. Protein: CASSSETEQYF.

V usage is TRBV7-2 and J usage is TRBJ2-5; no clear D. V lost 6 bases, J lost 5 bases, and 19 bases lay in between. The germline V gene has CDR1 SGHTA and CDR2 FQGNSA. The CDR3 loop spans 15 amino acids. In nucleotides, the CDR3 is TGTGCCAGCAGGGTTTCGGGTTCCTCTCGGGAGACCCAGTACTTC. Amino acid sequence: CASRVSGSSRETQYF.

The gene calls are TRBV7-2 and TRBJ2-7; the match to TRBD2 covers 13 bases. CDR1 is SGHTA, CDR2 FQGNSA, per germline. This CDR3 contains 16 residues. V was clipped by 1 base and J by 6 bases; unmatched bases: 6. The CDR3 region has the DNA TGTGCCAGCAGCTTAGAAGGGACTAGCGGGACCGGCGAGCAGTACTTC. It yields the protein CASSLEGTSGTGEQYF.

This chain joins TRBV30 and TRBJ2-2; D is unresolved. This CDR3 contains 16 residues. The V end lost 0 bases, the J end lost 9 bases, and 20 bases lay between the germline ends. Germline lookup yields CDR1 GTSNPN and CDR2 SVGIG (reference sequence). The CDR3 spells CAWSVSIATPFRELFF. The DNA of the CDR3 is TGTGCCTGGAGTGTCTCGATAGCCACCCCTTTCCGGGAGCTGTTTTTT.

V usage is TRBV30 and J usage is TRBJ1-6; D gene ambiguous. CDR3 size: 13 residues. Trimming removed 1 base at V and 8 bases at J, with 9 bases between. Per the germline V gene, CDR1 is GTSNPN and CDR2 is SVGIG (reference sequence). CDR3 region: CAWSDGIDSPLHF. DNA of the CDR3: TGTGCCTGGAGTGATGGGATCGATTCACCCCTCCACTTT. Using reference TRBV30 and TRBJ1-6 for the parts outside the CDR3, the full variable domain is SQTIHQWPATLVQPVGSPLSLECTVEGTSNPNLYWYRQAAGRGLQLLFYSVGIGQISSEVPQNLSASRPQDRQFILSSKKLLLSDSGFYLCAWSDGIDSPLHFGNGTRLTVT.